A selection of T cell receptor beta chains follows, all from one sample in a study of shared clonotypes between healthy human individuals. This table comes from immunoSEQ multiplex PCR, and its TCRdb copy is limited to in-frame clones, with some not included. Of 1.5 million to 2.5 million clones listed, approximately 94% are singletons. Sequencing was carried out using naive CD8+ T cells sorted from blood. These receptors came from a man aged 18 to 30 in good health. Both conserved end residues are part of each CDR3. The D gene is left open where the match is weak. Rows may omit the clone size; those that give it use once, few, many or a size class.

cdr3_nt: TGCGCCAGCAGCCTTAACACCCAATTTGGCGGGGGAAGGATGAACACTGAAGCTTTCTTT; cdr3_aa: CASSLNTQFGGGRMNTEAFF; j_call: TRBJ1-1; v_call: TRBV4-1; d_call: NA; clone_size: NA
cdr3_nt: TGTGCCAGCAGCGATGAACAGGGGCAACCGATTTACGAGCAGTACTTC; cdr3_aa: CASSDEQGQPIYEQYF; j_call: TRBJ2-7; v_call: TRBV9; d_call: TRBD1; clone_size: NA
cdr3_nt: TGCGCCAGCAGCCAAGAATCCGGGACAGAGCTTGCAACTAATGAAAAACTGTTTTTT; cdr3_aa: CASSQESGTELATNEKLFF; j_call: TRBJ1-4; v_call: TRBV4-3; d_call: TRBD1; clone_size: NA
cdr3_nt: TGTGCCAGCAGCACCAGCGAGGGTAATTCTCAGCCCCAGCATTTT; cdr3_aa: CASSTSEGNSQPQHF; j_call: TRBJ1-5; v_call: TRBV28; d_call: NA; clone_size: NA
cdr3_nt: TGTGCCAGCAGCTTACAGGGGGCAGGCGGAAACACCATATATTTT; cdr3_aa: CASSLQGAGGNTIYF; j_call: TRBJ1-3; v_call: TRBV7-9; d_call: TRBD1; clone_size: few
cdr3_nt: TGTGCCAGCAGTTGGCAGGGGCCCCAGAACGGGGAGCTGTTTTTT; cdr3_aa: CASSWQGPQNGELFF; j_call: TRBJ2-2; v_call: TRBV27; d_call: NA; clone_size: NA
cdr3_nt: TGTGCCACCAGCAGGGGCCTAATGGGAGGGGTCTTAGATGAGCAGTTCTTC; cdr3_aa: CATSRGLMGGVLDEQFF; j_call: TRBJ2-1; v_call: TRBV15; d_call: TRBD2; clone_size: NA
cdr3_nt: TGTGCCAGTAGACCCCTAGGGAACACTGAAGCTTTCTTT; cdr3_aa: CASRPLGNTEAFF; j_call: TRBJ1-1; v_call: TRBV19; d_call: NA; clone_size: NA
cdr3_nt: TGTGCCAGCAGCTCCCTAGGGGGGGGCCCCGGTGAGCAGTTCTTC; cdr3_aa: CASSSLGGGPGEQFF; j_call: TRBJ2-1; v_call: TRBV13; d_call: NA; clone_size: NA
cdr3_nt: TGTGCCAGCAGCACAGACAGGGGGCCCACTGAAGCTTTCTTT; cdr3_aa: CASSTDRGPTEAFF; j_call: TRBJ1-1; v_call: TRBV7-9; d_call: TRBD1; clone_size: NA
cdr3_nt: TGTGCCAGCAGTGTGACGACGGGTACTAATGAAAAACTGTTTTTT; cdr3_aa: CASSVTTGTNEKLFF; j_call: TRBJ1-4; v_call: TRBV27; d_call: NA; clone_size: NA
cdr3_nt: TGTGCCAGCAGTTTACGGGGACTCGGGTCCTACGAGCAGTACTTC; cdr3_aa: CASSLRGLGSYEQYF; j_call: TRBJ2-7; v_call: TRBV28; d_call: NA; clone_size: NA
cdr3_nt: TGTGCCAGCAGTTTCATGAGCGGAGCCCAAGAGACCCAGTACTTC; cdr3_aa: CASSFMSGAQETQYF; j_call: TRBJ2-5; v_call: TRBV28; d_call: NA; clone_size: NA
cdr3_nt: TGTGCCAGCAGGGGCGATCTTAATAATGAGCAGTTCTTC; cdr3_aa: CASRGDLNNEQFF; j_call: TRBJ2-1; v_call: TRBV5-6; d_call: NA; clone_size: NA
cdr3_nt: TGTGCCAGCAGCCTTACAGGGGTCGAGCAGTACTTC; cdr3_aa: CASSLTGVEQYF; j_call: TRBJ2-7; v_call: TRBV7-9; d_call: TRBD1; clone_size: NA
cdr3_nt: TGTGCCAGCAGCCCGGGGACGAACGAGCAGTACTTC; cdr3_aa: CASSPGTNEQYF; j_call: TRBJ2-7; v_call: TRBV7-8; d_call: NA; clone_size: once
cdr3_nt: TGTGCCAGCAGCTCAGGGACTAGCGGGAGCACAGATACGCAGTATTTT; cdr3_aa: CASSSGTSGSTDTQYF; j_call: TRBJ2-3; v_call: TRBV7-8; d_call: TRBD2; clone_size: NA
cdr3_nt: TGTGCCAGTAATGGGGGGCCGCTGATGAACACTGAAGCTTTCTTT; cdr3_aa: CASNGGPLMNTEAFF; j_call: TRBJ1-1; v_call: TRBV19; d_call: NA; clone_size: NA
cdr3_nt: TGTGCCAGCAGCTTAGAGGGACCGGGACTAGCGATATACTACGAGCAGTACTTC; cdr3_aa: CASSLEGPGLAIYYEQYF; j_call: TRBJ2-7; v_call: TRBV11-2; d_call: TRBD2; clone_size: NA
cdr3_nt: TGCGCCAGCAGTGAGGAAAGCCAGGTGGACATTCAGTACTTC; cdr3_aa: CASSEESQVDIQYF; j_call: TRBJ2-4; v_call: TRBV10-2; d_call: NA; clone_size: NA
cdr3_nt: TGCGCCAGCAGTGGTAAGCGGGAGATGACCTACAATGAGCAGTTCTTC; cdr3_aa: CASSGKREMTYNEQFF; j_call: TRBJ2-1; v_call: TRBV10-1; d_call: TRBD2; clone_size: NA
cdr3_nt: TGTGCCAGCAGCTTACTGGGGGACACTGAAGCTTTCTTT; cdr3_aa: CASSLLGDTEAFF; j_call: TRBJ1-1; v_call: TRBV27; d_call: NA; clone_size: NA
cdr3_nt: TGTGCCAGTAGCGAGCTTCCGGGGTACGGTAGCACAGATACGCAGTATTTT; cdr3_aa: CASSELPGYGSTDTQYF; j_call: TRBJ2-3; v_call: TRBV19; d_call: NA; clone_size: NA
cdr3_nt: TGCGCCAGCAGCGGGGGACTAGCGGGGGAGACCCAGTACTTC; cdr3_aa: CASSGGLAGETQYF; j_call: TRBJ2-5; v_call: TRBV5-1; d_call: TRBD2; clone_size: NA
cdr3_nt: TGTGCCAGCAGCTTAGAAACAGGGTCTCCTAATGAAAAACTGTTTTTT; cdr3_aa: CASSLETGSPNEKLFF; j_call: TRBJ1-4; v_call: TRBV11-2; d_call: NA; clone_size: NA
cdr3_nt: TGTGCCAGCAGCCAAGAGGGCTACGGCTCCTACGAGCAGTACTTC; cdr3_aa: CASSQEGYGSYEQYF; j_call: TRBJ2-7; v_call: TRBV14; d_call: NA; clone_size: NA
cdr3_nt: TGTGCCAGCAGCTTGGAGCTAGCGGGGGGGCACAATGAGCAGTTCTTC; cdr3_aa: CASSLELAGGHNEQFF; j_call: TRBJ2-1; v_call: TRBV5-4; d_call: TRBD2; clone_size: NA
cdr3_nt: TGTGCCACCCCGGCCCGCGGGGAGACCCAGTACTTC; cdr3_aa: CATPARGETQYF; j_call: TRBJ2-5; v_call: TRBV7-9; d_call: NA; clone_size: NA
cdr3_nt: TGTGCCAGCAGCACCACAGGGGGCAGTGGGAATGAGCAGTTCTTC; cdr3_aa: CASSTTGGSGNEQFF; j_call: TRBJ2-1; v_call: TRBV6-6; d_call: TRBD1; clone_size: NA
cdr3_nt: TGCGCCAGCAGCTTGGAGGGGGCGGCGGAAGCTTTCTTT; cdr3_aa: CASSLEGAAEAFF; j_call: TRBJ1-1; v_call: TRBV5-1; d_call: TRBD1; clone_size: NA
cdr3_nt: TGTGCCAGCAGCTTGGGGACTAGCGCCTACGAGCAGTACTTC; cdr3_aa: CASSLGTSAYEQYF; j_call: TRBJ2-7; v_call: TRBV5-6; d_call: TRBD2; clone_size: NA
cdr3_nt: TGTGCCAGCAGTTTTGGTGAGCCCCAGCATTTT; cdr3_aa: CASSFGEPQHF; j_call: TRBJ1-5; v_call: TRBV2; d_call: NA; clone_size: NA